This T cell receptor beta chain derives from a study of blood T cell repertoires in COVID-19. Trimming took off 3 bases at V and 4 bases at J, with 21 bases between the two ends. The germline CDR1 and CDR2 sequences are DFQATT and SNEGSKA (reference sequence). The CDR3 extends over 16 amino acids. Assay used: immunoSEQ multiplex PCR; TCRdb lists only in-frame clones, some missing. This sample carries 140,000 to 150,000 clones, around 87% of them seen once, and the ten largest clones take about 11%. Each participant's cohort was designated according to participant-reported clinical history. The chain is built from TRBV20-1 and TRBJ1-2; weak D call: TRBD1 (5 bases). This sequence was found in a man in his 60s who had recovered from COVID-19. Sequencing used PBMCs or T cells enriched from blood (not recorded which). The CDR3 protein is CSASAYSGEDSYGYTF. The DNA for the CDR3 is TGCAGTGCTAGTGCTTATTCGGGGGAGGATAGCTATGGCTACACCTTC.